This TCR beta chain appears in the sequencing data of a study of blood T cells in healthy people across ages. General study results and limits: When set beside aged donors, long-lived donors presented more naive CD4+ cells and higher diversity.

Of note for this clonotype: Its antigen is not identified.

Sample-barcoded 5' priming and a J-beta primer mix drove a second PCR of about 6 to 11 cycles. A minimum of 2.5 million CDR3-containing paired-end reads was obtained for each sample. Via MiXCR, TCRdb re-called the 5' RACE reads, giving one row per CDR3 protein. The sample lists under 1,100,000 distinct CDR3 sequences; almost 25% were seen once. This sample also appeared in a second study, on T cells of mothers and their children.

This receptor was identified in a girl aged 2-15 years in good health. Specimen: blood.

The CDR3 DNA reads as TGCGCCAGCAGTGGACCAGAAAGGCGCGAGCAGTACTTC. Translating gives CASSGPERREQYF. The V and J genes are TRBV10-2 and TRBJ2-7; the D is unclear. Trimming shortened V by 4 bases and J by 6 bases, and 13 bases separated the two germline ends. The CDR3 is 13 amino acids. Looked up from germline, CDR1 is WSHSY and CDR2 is SAAADI.